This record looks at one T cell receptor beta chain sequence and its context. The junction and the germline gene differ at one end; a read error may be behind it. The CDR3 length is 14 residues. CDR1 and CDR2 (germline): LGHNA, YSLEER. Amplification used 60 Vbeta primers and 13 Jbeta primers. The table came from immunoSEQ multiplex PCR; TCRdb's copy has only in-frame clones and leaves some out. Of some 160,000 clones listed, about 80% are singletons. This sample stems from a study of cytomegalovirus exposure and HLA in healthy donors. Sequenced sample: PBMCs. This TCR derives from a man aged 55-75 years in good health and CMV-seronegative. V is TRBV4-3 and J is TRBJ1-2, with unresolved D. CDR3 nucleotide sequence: TGCGCCAGCAGCCAAGATCTGGTCAGCGGTGGCTACCCCTTC. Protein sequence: CASSQDLVSGGYPF.